Listed here is a single TCR beta chain. Its antigen is currently unknown. TCRdb's copy holds only in-frame clones and misses some; the assay was immunoSEQ multiplex PCR. The repertoire consists of approximately 90,000 clones, with over 80% occurring once and the leading ten covering approximately 5.5%. This sample is part of a study of graft-versus-host responses after intestinal transplantation. About the research overall: Tacrolimus plus steroids were given to all recipients for two to three years, preceded by anti-thymocyte globulin induction.

Sample: unstimulated CD8+ T cells sorted from spleen or lymph node cells, taken before intestinal transplant. The sequence came from a human donor who received an intestinal transplant.

The DNA for the CDR3 is TGTGCCAGCAGCTTAGCAGCTAGCGGATACAATGAGCAGTTCTTC. It codes for CASSLAASGYNEQFF. The J gene is TRBJ2-1, the V gene TRBV7-6, with 7 bases matching TRBD2. Germline V CDR1 and CDR2: SGHVS, FNYEAQ. Trimming took 0 bases from V and 4 from J; bases not matched to a gene: 3. CDR3 length: 15 residues.